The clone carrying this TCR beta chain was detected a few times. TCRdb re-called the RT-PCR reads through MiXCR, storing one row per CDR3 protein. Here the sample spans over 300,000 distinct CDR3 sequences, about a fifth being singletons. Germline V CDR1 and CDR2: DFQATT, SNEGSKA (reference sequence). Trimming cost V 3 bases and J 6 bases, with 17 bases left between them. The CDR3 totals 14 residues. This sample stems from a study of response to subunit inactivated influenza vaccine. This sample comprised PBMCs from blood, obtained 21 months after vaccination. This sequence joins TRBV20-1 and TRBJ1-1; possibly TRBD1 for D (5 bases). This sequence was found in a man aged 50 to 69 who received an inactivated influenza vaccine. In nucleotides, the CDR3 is TGCAGTGCTAGCGCCGGGACCCCAAACGCTGAAGCTTTCTTT. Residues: CSASAGTPNAEAFF.